A selection of T cell receptor beta chains follows, all from one sample in a study of CD8 T cells in Susac syndrome. MiXCR, run by TCRdb on the immunoSEQ multiplex PCR reads, gives a single entry per CDR3 protein. The profile shows about 300,000 distinct CDR3 sequences, approximately 91% of them singletons. The sample consisted of CD8+ T cells from PBMCs. The receptors shown here come from a human donor with multiple sclerosis. Both conserved end residues are part of each CDR3. A D gene is named only where the DNA matches it firmly. Not every row has a clone size; where given, it reads once, few, many or a size class.

>TRBD2|TRBV24-1|.|TRBJ2-1
TGTGCCACCAGTGATCTGGGACTAGCGGGAGGTAATGAGCAGTTCTTC
CATSDLGLAGGNEQFF
>TRBD2|TRBV4-3|.|TRBJ2-3
TGCGCCAGCAGCCAAGATGTTGCGGGGGGCACAGATACGCAGTATTTT
CASSQDVAGGTDTQYF
>TRBD2|TRBV2|few|TRBJ2-7
TGTGCCAGCAGCGTCGGGGGGGCGGCCTACGAGCAGTACTTC
CASSVGGAAYEQYF
>.|TRBV20-1|.|TRBJ2-1
TGCAGTGCTAGAGCTACAGGGAATGAGCAGTTCTTC
CSARATGNEQFF
>TRBD2|TRBV5-6|once|TRBJ2-1
TGTGCCAGCAGCTTGGATGAGACTAGCGGGAGAAATCGGGGTGAGCAGTTCTTC
CASSLDETSGRNRGEQFF
>.|TRBV29-1|.|TRBJ2-5
TGCAGCGTTCCCCGGGCAGGCCCTGGCGACCGTCAAGAGACCCAGTACTTC
CSVPRAGPGDRQETQYF
>.|TRBV7-9|.|TRBJ2-1
TGTGCCAGCAGCTTAGGTGGCGGTGTCGCCTGGGGGTTCTTC
CASSLGGGVAWGFF
>.|TRBV20-1|.|TRBJ2-1
TGCAGTGCTAGTCTCGCGGGAACCTACAATGAGCAGTTCTTC
CSASLAGTYNEQFF
>.|TRBV4-1|.|TRBJ1-5
TGCGCCAGCAGCCAGACGACGGGACGAACACATCAGCCCCAGCATTTT
CASSQTTGRTHQPQHF
>TRBD1|TRBV20-1|.|TRBJ2-3
TGCAGTGCTAGGGGGACAGGGATTGATACGCAGTATTTT
CSARGTGIDTQYF
>.|TRBV20-1|once|TRBJ2-7
TGCAGTGCCGTTGGAGACGTACGGGGCTCCTACGAGCAGTACTTC
CSAVGDVRGSYEQYF
>.|TRBV4-3|.|TRBJ2-3
TGCGCCAGCAGCCAAGATTTTGCTGAGGCAGATACGCAGTATTTT
CASSQDFAEADTQYF
>.|TRBV4-2|.|TRBJ2-4
TGTGCCAGCAGCCAAGAATTTCGAGCCAAAAACATTCAGTACTTC
CASSQEFRAKNIQYF
>.|TRBV7-3|.|TRBJ2-1
TGTGCCAGCAGTTCCGGGACTGCCCGGTACAATGAGCAGTTCTTC
CASSSGTARYNEQFF
>.|TRBV27|.|TRBJ1-2
TGTGCCAGCAGTAAACTCGCCGTTGGGGCTTCCTATGGCTACACCTTC
CASSKLAVGASYGYTF
>.|TRBV2|.|TRBJ2-5
TGTGCCAGCATGGAGCTATGGACCAGCCAGGAGACCCAGTACTTC
CASMELWTSQETQYF
>.|TRBV6-6|once|TRBJ2-7
TGTGCCAGCAGTTACCTTGACAGTGTAAAAGGGGGGAAGTACTTC
CASSYLDSVKGGKYF
>.|TRBV30|.|TRBJ1-4
TGTGCCTGGAGTGACATAAGATCATCAACTAATGAAAAACTGTTTTTT
CAWSDIRSSTNEKLFF
>TRBD2|TRBV9|.|TRBJ2-1
TGTGCCAGCAGCCCTCCGACTAGCTCTGGCGAGCAGTTCTTC
CASSPPTSSGEQFF
>.|TRBV20-1|.|TRBJ1-2
TGCAGTGCTATCGGAGCGAACTATGGCTACACCTTC
CSAIGANYGYTF
>.|TRBV29-1|.|TRBJ2-7
TGCAGCGGCTTAGAACAGGGCCACGAGCAGTACTTC
CSGLEQGHEQYF
>.|TRBV5-4|.|TRBJ1-2
TGTGCCAGCAGTGAAGAGGGCAATACCTATGGCTACACCTTC
CASSEEGNTYGYTF
>.|TRBV12-3/TRBV12-4|few|TRBJ2-7
TGTGCCAGCAGTTTGAGTGGGCGGGGAGCCTACGAGCAGTACTTC
CASSLSGRGAYEQYF
>.|TRBV28|.|TRBJ2-2
TGTGCCAGCTCTCTAGGGCAAACGAACACCGGGGAGCTGTTTTTT
CASSLGQTNTGELFF
>TRBD1|TRBV7-8|.|TRBJ1-4
TGTGCCAGCAGCTTGGCCGGACAGGAAGCAACTAATGAAAAACTGTTTTTT
CASSLAGQEATNEKLFF
>TRBD1|TRBV12-3/TRBV12-4|.|TRBJ1-1
TGTGCCAGCAGAACCACAGGGGGCACTGAAGCTTTCTTT
CASRTTGGTEAFF
>TRBD1|TRBV25-1|.|TRBJ2-5
TGTGCCAGCAGTGGGACAGGGGCTGAGACCCAGTACTTC
CASSGTGAETQYF
>.|TRBV2|.|TRBJ2-1
TGTGCCAGCAGTGACAGGGGGGGGTACAATGAGCAGTTCTTC
CASSDRGGYNEQFF
>.|TRBV28|.|TRBJ2-4
TGTGCCAGCGCACCCTTGGGCACAAACCCCAAAAACATTCAGTACTTC
CASAPLGTNPKNIQYF
>TRBD1|TRBV11-2|.|TRBJ2-1
TGTGCCAGCAGCCCCATGGACAGGGGAGTAGTTAGGCAGTTCTTC
CASSPMDRGVVRQFF
>TRBD2|TRBV7-2|.|TRBJ2-2
TGTGCCGGCCGACTAGCGGGAGGCCCCGGGGAGCTGTTTTTT
CAGRLAGGPGELFF
>.|TRBV6-5|.|TRBJ2-7
TGTGCCAGCAGTTGGGGTGGTGGGTACGAGCAGTACTTC
CASSWGGGYEQYF
>TRBD1|TRBV6-2/TRBV6-3|.|TRBJ1-1
TGTGCCAGCAGTCACGGGGACAGGGGCCAAACTTTCTTT
CASSHGDRGQTFF
>TRBD2|TRBV7-9|.|TRBJ2-1
TGTGCCAGCAGCTATACTGCGGGACTAGCGGGAGTACACTACAATGAGCAGTTCTTC
CASSYTAGLAGVHYNEQFF
>.|TRBV7-2|.|TRBJ2-2
TGTGCCAGCAGCTTAGCGCTTTGGACTCCCACCGGGGAGCTGTTTTTT
CASSLALWTPTGELFF
>.|TRBV7-8|.|TRBJ2-5
TGTGCCAGCAGCGACCTCCGGGACGGACAAGAGACCCAGTACTTC
CASSDLRDGQETQYF
>TRBD1|TRBV30|.|TRBJ2-7
TGTGCCTTGAGGGACAGGGGTCCCTACGAGCAGTACTTC
CALRDRGPYEQYF
>.|TRBV3-1|.|TRBJ1-2
TGTGCCAGCAGCTCGGGCCCCGCGCCGGGATATGGCTACACCTTC
CASSSGPAPGYGYTF
>TRBD1|TRBV28|.|TRBJ2-4
TGTGCCAGCAGAGCTCCCGGGACAGGGGTAAACATTCAGTACTTC
CASRAPGTGVNIQYF
>.|TRBV19|few|TRBJ2-7
TGTGCCAGTAGGGGCCTCTCCTACGAGCAGTACTTC
CASRGLSYEQYF
>TRBD2|TRBV6-1|.|TRBJ2-7
TGTGCCAGCAGCGGGACTAGCGGGGGGGCCGACGAGCAGTACTTC
CASSGTSGGADEQYF
>TRBD2|TRBV20-1|.|TRBJ2-5
TGCAGTGCTAGAGACAACGGACTAGCCCCCAGGGAGACCCAGTACTTC
CSARDNGLAPRETQYF
>.|TRBV21-1|.|TRBJ2-5
TGTGCCAGCAGCAGACGGACTAGCGGGGAAGTGACCCAAGAGACCCAGTACTTC
CASSRRTSGEVTQETQYF
>.|TRBV7-9|once|TRBJ2-5
TGTGCCAGCAGCTTAGGCACTACACCCGTCGAGACCCAGTACTTC
CASSLGTTPVETQYF
>.|TRBV4-1|.|TRBJ2-1
TGCGCCAGCAGCCATAGCGGTTTTGACTACAATGAGCAGTTCTTC
CASSHSGFDYNEQFF
>TRBD2|TRBV4-2|.|TRBJ2-7
TGTGCCAGCAGCCAAGAGGGTAGCGGGGGATCCTACGAGCAGTACTTC
CASSQEGSGGSYEQYF
>.|TRBV12-3/TRBV12-4|.|TRBJ2-7
TGTGCCAGCAGTTCCCACCGGTCCCAAGGAACCCACGAGCAGTACTTC
CASSSHRSQGTHEQYF
>TRBD2|TRBV20-1|.|TRBJ2-5
TGCAGTGCTAAATTGAGTGGGGGTATAGCGGGAGGGCCCCAAGAGACCCAGTACTTC
CSAKLSGGIAGGPQETQYF
>TRBD2|TRBV28|.|TRBJ2-3
TGTGCCAGCAGGCTAGCGGGTAGTAATCAGGCGCAGTATTTT
CASRLAGSNQAQYF
>.|TRBV20-1|.|TRBJ2-2
TGCAGTGCCGGTGTCCCGAACACCGGGGAGCTGTTTTTT
CSAGVPNTGELFF
>TRBD2|TRBV19|.|TRBJ2-1
TGTGCCAGTAGTATAACTAGCGGGGTATACAATGAGCAGTTCTTC
CASSITSGVYNEQFF
>TRBD2|TRBV19|.|TRBJ2-7
TGTGCCAGTAGTATTCCGGGACTAGTCTACGAGCAGTACTTC
CASSIPGLVYEQYF
>TRBD1|TRBV7-7|.|TRBJ2-7
TGTGCTAGCAGCTTAGGGGGGACAGGCGATTACGAGCAGTACTTC
CASSLGGTGDYEQYF
>.|TRBV30|.|TRBJ1-1
TGTGCCTGGAGTGTACAAGAGTTGGAAGCTTTCTTT
CAWSVQELEAFF
>TRBD1|TRBV30|.|TRBJ1-3
TGTGCCTGGAGTGCCGGGACAGTGGGAAACACCATATATTTT
CAWSAGTVGNTIYF
>.|TRBV7-2|.|TRBJ2-4
TGTGCCAGCAGCCCAAGCGTCTCGTTCGTCGAGGGGGACATTCAGTACTTC
CASSPSVSFVEGDIQYF